This T cell receptor beta chain was profiled in a study of CD8+CD57+ T cells in acquired aplastic anemia. At the level of the study: Sorting CD4+ and CD8+ cells gave DNA averaging about 3.2 ug.

General study findings and limits: Controls did not differ significantly from patients in CD8+ Simpson's diversity. Both patients and controls carried the same twenty-nine CD8+ CDR3 sequences.

An expansion of CD8+CD57+ cells by flow cytometry had been shown in patients chosen for sequencing. Germline CDR1 SGHRS, CDR2 YFSETQ. This CDR3 spans 16 amino acids. With V trimmed by 2 bases and J by 6 bases, 5 bases remained unmatched. The study profiled TCR beta VDJ and CDR3 using genomic DNA as template. TCRdb used MiXCR to reprocess the reads, holding one entry per CDR3 protein. In the table there are 450,000 to 600,000 distinct CDR3 sequences, around 30% of which are singletons. This clonotype came up many times. As yet, its antigen is unknown. The source is a human donor with aplastic anemia. Sequencing was carried out using sorted CD4+, CD8+, or CD8+CD57+ T cells (not recorded which) from PBMCs. This rearrangement joins TRBV5-1 to TRBJ1-6, with 10 bases lining up with TRBD1. This chain's CDR3 is CASSFEGQGVNSPLHF. CDR3 DNA sequence: TGCGCCAGCAGCTTCGAAGGACAGGGGGTTAATTCACCCCTCCACTTT. The whole variable domain, remainder taken from reference TRBV5-1 and TRBJ1-6, is KAGVTQTPRYLIKTRGQQVTLSCSPISGHRSVSWYQQTPGQGLQFLFEYFSETQRNKGNFPGRFSGRQFSNSRSEMNVSTLELGDSALYLCASSFEGQGVNSPLHFGNGTRLTVT.